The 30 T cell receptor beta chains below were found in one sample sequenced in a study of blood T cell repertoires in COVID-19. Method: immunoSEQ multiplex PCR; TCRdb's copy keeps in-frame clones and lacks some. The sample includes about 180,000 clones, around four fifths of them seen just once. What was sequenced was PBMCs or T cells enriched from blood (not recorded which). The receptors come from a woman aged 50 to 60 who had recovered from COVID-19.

CDR3 sequence reads: CASSHTGSGGNTIYF. CDR3 DNA sequence: TGCGCCAGCAGCCATACGGGGTCTGGTGGAAACACCATATATTTT. The chain joins TRBV4-1 to TRBJ1-3, with D uncertain. The CDR3 consists of 15 residues. The germline gives CDR1 MGHRA, CDR2 YSYEKL. The V and J ends lost 3 bases and 3 bases respectively, with 12 bases between them.

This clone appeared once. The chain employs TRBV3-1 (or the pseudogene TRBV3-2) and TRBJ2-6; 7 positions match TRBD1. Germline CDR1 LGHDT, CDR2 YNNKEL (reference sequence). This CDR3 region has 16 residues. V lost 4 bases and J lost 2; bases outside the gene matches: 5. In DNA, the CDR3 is TGTGCCAGCAGCCCTACCACAGGGGCTGGGGCCAACGTCCTGACTTTC. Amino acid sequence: CASSPTTGAGANVLTF.

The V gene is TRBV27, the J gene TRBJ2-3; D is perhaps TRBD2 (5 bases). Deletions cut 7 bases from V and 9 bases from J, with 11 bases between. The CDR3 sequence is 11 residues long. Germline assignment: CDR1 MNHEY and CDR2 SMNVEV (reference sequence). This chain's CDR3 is CASKLGMTQYF. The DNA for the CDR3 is TGTGCCAGCAAACTAGGCATGACGCAGTATTTT.

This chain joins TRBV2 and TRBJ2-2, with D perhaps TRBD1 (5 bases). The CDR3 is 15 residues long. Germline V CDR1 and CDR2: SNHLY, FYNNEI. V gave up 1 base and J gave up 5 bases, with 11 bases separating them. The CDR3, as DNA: TGTGCCAGCAGTGAAGTGGGTCAGGGTACCGGGGAGCTGTTTTTT. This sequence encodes CASSEVGQGTGELFF.

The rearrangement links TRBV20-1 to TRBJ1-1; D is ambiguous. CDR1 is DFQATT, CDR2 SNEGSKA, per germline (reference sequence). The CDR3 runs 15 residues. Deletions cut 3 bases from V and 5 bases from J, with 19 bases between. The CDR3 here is CSASAGLGRRTEAFF. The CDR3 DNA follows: TGCAGTGCTAGTGCGGGGTTGGGGAGGCGGACTGAAGCTTTCTTT.

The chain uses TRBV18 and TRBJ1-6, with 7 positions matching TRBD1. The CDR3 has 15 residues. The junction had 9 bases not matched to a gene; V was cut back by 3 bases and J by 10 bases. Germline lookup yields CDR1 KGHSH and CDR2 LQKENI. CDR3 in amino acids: CASSPSTGLESPLHF. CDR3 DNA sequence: TGTGCCAGCTCACCTTCGACAGGGCTGGAGTCACCCCTCCACTTT.

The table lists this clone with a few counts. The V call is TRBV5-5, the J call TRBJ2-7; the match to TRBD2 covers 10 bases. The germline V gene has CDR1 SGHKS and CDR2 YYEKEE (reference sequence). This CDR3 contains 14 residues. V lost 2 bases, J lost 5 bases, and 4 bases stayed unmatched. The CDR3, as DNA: TGTGCCAGCAGCTTACGGCTAGCGGGAGACGAGCAGTACTTC. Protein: CASSLRLAGDEQYF.

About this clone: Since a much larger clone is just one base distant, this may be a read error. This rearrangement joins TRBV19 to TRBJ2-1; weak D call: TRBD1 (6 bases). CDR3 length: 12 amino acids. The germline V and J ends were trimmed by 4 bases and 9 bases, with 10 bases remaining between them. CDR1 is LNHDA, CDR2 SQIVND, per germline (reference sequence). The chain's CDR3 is CASSTRGGEQFF. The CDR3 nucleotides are TGTGCCAGTAGTACCAGGGGTGGTGAGCAGTTCTTC.

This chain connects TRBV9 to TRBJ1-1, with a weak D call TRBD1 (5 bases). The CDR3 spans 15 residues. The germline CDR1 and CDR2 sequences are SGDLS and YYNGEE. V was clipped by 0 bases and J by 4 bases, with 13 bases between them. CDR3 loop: CASSVGVRGITEAFF. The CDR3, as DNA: TGTGCCAGCAGCGTAGGGGTAAGGGGCATCACTGAAGCTTTCTTT.

The CDR3 nucleotides are TGTGCCATCACGGGGACAGGGGGCCTTGATGGCAATGAGCAGTTCTTC. The encoded protein is CAITGTGGLDGNEQFF. The chain couples TRBV10-3 to TRBJ2-1; 12 bases line up with TRBD1. CDR1 is ENHRY and CDR2 is SYGVKD in the germline V gene. The CDR3 has 16 residues. The J segment lost 6 bases and the V segment lost 7 bases, leaving 10 bases of the junction unmatched.

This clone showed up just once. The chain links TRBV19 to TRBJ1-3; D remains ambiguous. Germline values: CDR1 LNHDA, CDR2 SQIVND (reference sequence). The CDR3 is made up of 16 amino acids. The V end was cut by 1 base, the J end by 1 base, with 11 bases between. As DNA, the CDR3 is TGTGCCAGTAGTATAGTGGGCCACCGTTCTGGAAACACCATATATTTT. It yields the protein CASSIVGHRSGNTIYF.

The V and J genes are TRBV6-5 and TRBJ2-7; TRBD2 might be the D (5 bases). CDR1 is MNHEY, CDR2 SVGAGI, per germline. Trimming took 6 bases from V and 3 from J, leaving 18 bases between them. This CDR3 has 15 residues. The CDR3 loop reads CASSDYLEAVYEQYF. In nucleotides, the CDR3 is TGTGCCAGCAGCGATTACCTGGAAGCGGTCTACGAGCAGTACTTC.

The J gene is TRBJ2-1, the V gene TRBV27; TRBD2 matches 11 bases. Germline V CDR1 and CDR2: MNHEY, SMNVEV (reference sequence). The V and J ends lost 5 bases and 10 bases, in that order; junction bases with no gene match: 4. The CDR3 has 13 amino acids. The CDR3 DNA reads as TGTGCCAGCAGTACTAGCGGGGGCGGGGAGCAGTTCTTC. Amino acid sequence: CASSTSGGGEQFF.

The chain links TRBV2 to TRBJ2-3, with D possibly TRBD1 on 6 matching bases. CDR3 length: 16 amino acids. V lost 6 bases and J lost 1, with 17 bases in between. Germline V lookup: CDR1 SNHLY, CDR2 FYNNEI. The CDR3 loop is CASSLQGLSGTDTQYF. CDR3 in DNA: TGTGCCAGCAGCCTACAGGGTTTGAGTGGCACAGATACGCAGTATTTT.

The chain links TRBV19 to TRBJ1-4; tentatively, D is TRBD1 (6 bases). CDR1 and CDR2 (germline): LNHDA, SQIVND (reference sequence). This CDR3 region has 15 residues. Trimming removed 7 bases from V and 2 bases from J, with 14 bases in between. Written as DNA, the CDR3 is TGTGCCAGTAAGGGGGATTCTCGTACTAATGAAAAACTGTTTTTT. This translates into CASKGDSRTNEKLFF.

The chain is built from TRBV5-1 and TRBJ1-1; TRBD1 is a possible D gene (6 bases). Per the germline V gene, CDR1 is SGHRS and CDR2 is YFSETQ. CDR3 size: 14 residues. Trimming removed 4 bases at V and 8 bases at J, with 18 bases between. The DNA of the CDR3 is TGCGCCAGCAGCCCCCGAGGGGGGGCCAACGAAGCTTTCTTT. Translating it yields CASSPRGGANEAFF.

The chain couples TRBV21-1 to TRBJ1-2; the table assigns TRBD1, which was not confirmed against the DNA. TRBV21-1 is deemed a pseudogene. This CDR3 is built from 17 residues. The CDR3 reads CASSKRHRDRTHYGYTF. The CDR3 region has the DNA TGTGCCAGCAGCAAACGTCACCGGGACAGGACCCATTATGGCTACACCTTC.

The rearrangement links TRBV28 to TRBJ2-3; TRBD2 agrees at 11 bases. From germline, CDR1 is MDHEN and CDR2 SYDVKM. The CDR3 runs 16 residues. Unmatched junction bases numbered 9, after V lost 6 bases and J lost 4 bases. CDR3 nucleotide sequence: TGTGCCAGCAGCATATTTAGCGGGAGGGCGCCAGATACGCAGTATTTT. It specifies CASSIFSGRAPDTQYF.

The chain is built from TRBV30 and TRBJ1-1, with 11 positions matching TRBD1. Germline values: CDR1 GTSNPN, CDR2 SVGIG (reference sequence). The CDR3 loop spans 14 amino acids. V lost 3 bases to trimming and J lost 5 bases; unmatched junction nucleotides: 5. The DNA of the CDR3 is TGTGCCTGGAGCTGGGGACAGGGGGGGACTGAAGCTTTCTTT. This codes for CAWSWGQGGTEAFF.

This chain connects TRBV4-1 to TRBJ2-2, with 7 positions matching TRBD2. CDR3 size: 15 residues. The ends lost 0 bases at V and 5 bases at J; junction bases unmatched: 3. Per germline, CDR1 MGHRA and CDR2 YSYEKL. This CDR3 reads CASSQELALTGELFF. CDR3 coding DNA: TGCGCCAGCAGCCAAGAACTAGCGCTTACCGGGGAGCTGTTTTTT.

The CDR3 nucleotides are TGTGCCAGCAGGAGAGATAGGCAGGGCTACGAGCAGTACTTC. This sequence encodes CASRRDRQGYEQYF. This chain joins TRBV6-5 and TRBJ2-7; D possibly corresponds to TRBD1 (5 bases). The ends were cut back, 6 bases at V and 3 bases at J, with 15 bases in the middle. This CDR3 has 14 amino acids. The germline gives CDR1 MNHEY, CDR2 SVGAGI.

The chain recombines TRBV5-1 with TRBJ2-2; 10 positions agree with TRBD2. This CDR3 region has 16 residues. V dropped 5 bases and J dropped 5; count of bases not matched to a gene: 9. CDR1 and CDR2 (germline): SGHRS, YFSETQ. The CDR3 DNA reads TGCGCCAGCAGTCCACTAGCGGGAAGGGGGACCGGGGAGCTGTTTTTT. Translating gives CASSPLAGRGTGELFF.

The CDR3 region is CASSLVASGGLFYEQYF. The CDR3 nucleotides read TGTGCCAGCAGCTTAGTGGCTAGCGGGGGTCTGTTCTACGAGCAGTACTTC. V and J are TRBV7-2 and TRBJ2-7, with 10 bases identical to TRBD2. Germline V gene sequence: CDR1 SGHTA, CDR2 FQGNSA. V lost 1 base, J lost 3 bases, and 9 bases stayed unmatched. The CDR3 is 17 residues long. The variable domain in full, completed from reference TRBV7-2 and TRBJ2-7, reads GAGVSQSPSNKVTEKGKDVELRCDPISGHTALYWYRQSLGQGLEFLIYFQGNSAPDKSGLPSDRFSAERTGGSVSTLTIQRTQQEDSAVYLCASSLVASGGLFYEQYFGPGTRLTVT.

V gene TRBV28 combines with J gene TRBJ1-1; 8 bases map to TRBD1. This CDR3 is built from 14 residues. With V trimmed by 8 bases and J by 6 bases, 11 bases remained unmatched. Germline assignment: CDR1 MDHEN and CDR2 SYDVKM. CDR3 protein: CASVVGRGLSEAFF. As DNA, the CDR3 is TGTGCCAGCGTCGTTGGCAGGGGGCTCTCTGAAGCTTTCTTT.

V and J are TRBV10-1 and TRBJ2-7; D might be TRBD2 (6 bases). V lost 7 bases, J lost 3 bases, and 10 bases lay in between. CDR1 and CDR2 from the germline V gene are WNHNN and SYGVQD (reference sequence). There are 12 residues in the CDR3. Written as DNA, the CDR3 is TGCGCCAGCAATGCGGGGTTCTACGAGCAGTACTTC. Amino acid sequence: CASNAGFYEQYF.

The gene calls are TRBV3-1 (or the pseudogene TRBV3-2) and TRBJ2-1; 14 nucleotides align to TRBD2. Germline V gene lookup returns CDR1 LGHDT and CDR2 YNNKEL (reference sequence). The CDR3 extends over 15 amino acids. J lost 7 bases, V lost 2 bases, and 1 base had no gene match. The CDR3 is CASSQRLAGGNEQFF. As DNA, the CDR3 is TGTGCCAGCAGCCAAAGACTAGCGGGAGGGAATGAGCAGTTCTTC.

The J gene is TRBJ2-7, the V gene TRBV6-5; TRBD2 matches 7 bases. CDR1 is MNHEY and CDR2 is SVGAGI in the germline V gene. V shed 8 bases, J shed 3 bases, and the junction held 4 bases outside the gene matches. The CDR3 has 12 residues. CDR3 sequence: CASSGTIYEQYF. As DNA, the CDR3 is TGTGCCAGCTCCGGGACTATCTACGAGCAGTACTTC.

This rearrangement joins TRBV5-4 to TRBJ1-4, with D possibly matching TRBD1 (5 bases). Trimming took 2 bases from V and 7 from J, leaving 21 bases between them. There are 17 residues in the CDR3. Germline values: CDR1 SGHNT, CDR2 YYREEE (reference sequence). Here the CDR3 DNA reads TGTGCCAGCAGCTTAGGTGGGCAGTTCGGAGGGACTGAAAAACTGTTTTTT. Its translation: CASSLGGQFGGTEKLFF.

CDR3 coding DNA: TGTGCCAGAAGCTGCTCAGGGGGTGAGGAGACCCAGTACTTC. Translated, it gives CARSCSGGEETQYF. The gene calls are TRBV5-3 and TRBJ2-5, with 7 bases matching TRBD1. TRBV5-3 is flagged as an ORF with uncertain function. The J segment lost 5 bases and the V segment lost 3 bases, leaving 7 bases of the junction unmatched. This CDR3 is built from 14 residues.

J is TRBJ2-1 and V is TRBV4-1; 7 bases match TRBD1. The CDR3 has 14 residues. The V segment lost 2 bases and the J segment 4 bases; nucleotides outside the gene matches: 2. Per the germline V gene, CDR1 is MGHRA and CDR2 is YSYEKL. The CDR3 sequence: CASSQPQGYNEQFF. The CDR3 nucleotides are TGCGCCAGCAGCCAACCACAGGGGTACAATGAGCAGTTCTTC.